These T cell receptor beta chains were read from a single sample in a study of cytomegalovirus exposure and HLA in healthy donors. Sequencing was performed with immunoSEQ multiplex PCR; in TCRdb, only in-frame clones are kept and a portion is missing. The sample has about 160,000 clones; about 80% are singletons. Source material: PBMCs. These receptors came from a man aged 25 to 45 in good health and CMV-seronegative. CDR3s include the opening cysteine and the closing phenylalanine or tryptophan. D genes are given only for firm matches. Where a row states a size, it is once, few, many or the class of an expanded clone; other rows omit it.

>TRBV11-2|TRBJ2-3|14|NA|NA
CASSPYRDRDTQYF
TGTGCCAGCAGCCCCTACAGGGACCGAGATACGCAGTATTTT
>TRBV7-9|TRBJ2-4|16|NA|NA
CASSSRDIEAKNIQYF
TGTGCCAGCAGCTCCCGGGACATCGAAGCCAAAAACATTCAGTACTTC
>TRBV19|TRBJ1-5|16|NA|TRBD1
CASSVSGTGGSQPQHF
TGTGCCAGTAGTGTATCCGGGACAGGGGGGTCTCAGCCCCAGCATTTT
>TRBV5-4|TRBJ2-1|14|NA|TRBD2
CASSLGLADNEQFF
TGTGCCAGCAGCTTGGGACTAGCGGACAATGAGCAGTTCTTC
>TRBV27|TRBJ1-4|13|NA|TRBD1
CASMDRGNEKLFF
TGTGCCAGCATGGACAGGGGAAATGAAAAACTGTTTTTT
>TRBV5-6|TRBJ1-2|13|NA|NA
CASSFEYNYGYTF
TGTGCCAGCAGCTTTGAGTATAACTATGGCTACACCTTC
>TRBV18|TRBJ1-1|18|NA|TRBD1
CASSPPGQGAFLNTEAFF
TGTGCCAGCTCACCGCCGGGCCAGGGGGCTTTTTTGAACACTGAAGCTTTCTTT
>TRBV6-1|TRBJ2-5|11|NA|NA
CASSPVETQYF
TGTGCCAGCAGCCCGGTAGAGACCCAGTACTTC
>TRBV2|TRBJ1-4|13|few|NA
CASTERLNEKLFF
TGTGCCAGCACAGAGCGTTTGAATGAAAAACTGTTTTTT
>TRBV5-1|TRBJ1-3|14|NA|NA
CASSPIMAGNTIYF
TGCGCCAGCAGCCCGATCATGGCCGGAAACACCATATATTTT
>TRBV19|TRBJ2-3|15|NA|NA
CASKEFAGAVDTQYF
TGTGCCAGTAAAGAGTTTGCGGGGGCGGTAGATACGCAGTATTTT
>TRBV7-9|TRBJ1-5|13|NA|NA
CASSLVGSQPQHF
TGTGCCAGCAGCTTAGTCGGGAGTCAGCCCCAGCATTTT
>TRBV29-1|TRBJ1-1|12|few|TRBD1
CSVETLQGKAFF
TGCAGCGTTGAAACACTACAGGGGAAAGCTTTCTTT
>TRBV7-2|TRBJ2-3|15|NA|TRBD1
CASRIQGARADTQYF
TGTGCCAGCCGAATACAGGGGGCAAGGGCAGATACGCAGTATTTT
>TRBV5-1|TRBJ2-2|17|NA|TRBD2
CASSPNTSGRGTGELFF
TGCGCCAGCAGCCCGAATACTAGCGGGAGAGGTACCGGGGAGCTGTTTTTT
>TRBV6-4|TRBJ2-1|15|few|NA
CASSDSGGAFNEQFF
TGTGCCAGCAGTGACTCAGGGGGGGCCTTCAATGAGCAGTTCTTC
>TRBV11-2|TRBJ2-5|16|NA|NA
CASSLDLDPVAATQYF
TGTGCCAGCAGCTTAGATCTGGACCCTGTAGCGGCGACCCAGTACTTC
>TRBV28|TRBJ2-1|15|NA|NA
CASSLIRAVYNEQFF
TGTGCCAGCAGTTTAATCAGGGCCGTCTACAATGAGCAGTTCTTC
>TRBV7-3|TRBJ1-1|14|medium-sized|NA
CASSLSAGYTEAFF
TGTGCCAGCAGCTTATCTGCGGGTTACACTGAAGCTTTCTTT
>TRBV18|TRBJ2-7|14|NA|NA
CASSGVGHSYEQYF
TGTGCCAGCTCGGGAGTGGGTCACTCCTACGAGCAGTACTTC
>TRBV5-4|TRBJ1-1|14|NA|NA
CASSPVGRGAEAFF
TGTGCCAGCAGCCCCGTCGGGAGGGGCGCTGAAGCTTTCTTT
>TRBV11-2|TRBJ1-3|14|NA|TRBD1
CASSRQGSGNTIYF
TGTGCCAGCAGCCGACAGGGGTCGGGAAACACCATATATTTT
>TRBV5-4|TRBJ2-5|12|NA|NA
CASSPTGETQYF
TGTGCCAGCAGTCCCACTGGAGAGACCCAGTACTTC
>TRBV7-8|TRBJ2-7|15|few|NA
CASRLREGGWIEQYF
TGTGCCAGCAGGTTACGTGAGGGGGGGTGGATCGAGCAGTACTTC
>TRBV6-5|TRBJ1-2|15|NA|TRBD1
CASSPQDRGWDGYTF
TGTGCCAGCAGTCCGCAGGACAGGGGGTGGGATGGCTACACCTTC
>TRBV4-3|TRBJ2-3|16|once|TRBD2
CASSESSGGDADTQYF
TGCGCCAGCAGCGAGTCTAGCGGGGGAGACGCAGATACGCAGTATTTT
>TRBV7-2|TRBJ1-2|14|NA|NA
CASSFLLDFYGYTF
TGTGCCAGCAGCTTTCTCCTAGATTTCTATGGCTACACCTTC
>TRBV5-1|TRBJ1-2|17|NA|NA
CASSLSAGSRTNYGYTF
TGCGCCAGCAGCTTGTCCGCAGGGTCACGGACTAACTATGGCTACACCTTC
>TRBV27|TRBJ2-7|13|NA|TRBD2
CASRGSGTYEQYF
TGTGCCAGCAGGGGTAGCGGGACCTACGAGCAGTACTTC
>TRBV28|TRBJ1-6|15|NA|NA
CASSLRPTVVSPLHF
TGTGCCAGCAGTTTGAGGCCGACTGTAGTGTCACCCCTCCACTTT
>TRBV5-1|TRBJ2-7|14|NA|NA
CASSLETPPYEQYF
TGCGCCAGCAGCTTGGAGACTCCTCCATACGAGCAGTACTTC
>TRBV9|TRBJ2-3|14|once|NA
CASSAHTGTDTQYF
TGTGCCAGCAGCGCTCATACAGGCACAGATACGCAGTATTTT
>TRBV15|TRBJ1-4|13|NA|NA
CATTVTANEKLFF
TGTGCCACCACGGTGACAGCTAATGAAAAACTGTTTTTT
>TRBV29-1|TRBJ1-2|11|NA|NA
CSARGGYGYTF
TGCAGCGCACGGGGGGGCTATGGCTACACCTTC
>TRBV28|TRBJ2-1|14|NA|TRBD2
CASSLSGGDNEQFF
TGTGCCAGCAGTTTGAGCGGGGGGGACAATGAGCAGTTCTTC
>TRBV13|TRBJ2-1|17|NA|TRBD1
CASSSRIQRGPNNEQFF
TGTGCCAGCAGCTCCCGAATCCAAAGGGGGCCGAACAATGAGCAGTTCTTC
>TRBV9|TRBJ2-1|14|NA|NA
CASSVAGESWEQFF
TGTGCCAGCAGCGTAGCGGGAGAGTCGTGGGAGCAGTTCTTC
>TRBV19|TRBJ2-7|15|NA|TRBD1
CASSTLGTGFYEQYF
TGTGCCAGTAGTACCCTGGGGACAGGGTTCTACGAGCAGTACTTC
>TRBV28|TRBJ1-2|11|NA|NA
CASSWRGGYTF
TGTGCCAGCAGTTGGCGGGGTGGCTACACCTTC
>TRBV27|TRBJ1-4|15|NA|NA
CASSPTGIRGEKLFF
TGTGCCAGCAGTCCAACAGGGATTCGGGGTGAAAAACTGTTTTTT
>TRBV28|TRBJ2-1|14|NA|NA
CASSPQGSVNEQFF
TGTGCCAGCAGCCCCCAGGGGTCAGTCAATGAGCAGTTCTTC
>TRBV6-4|TRBJ2-7|19|NA|TRBD1
CASSARGTGIKTDPYEQYF
TGTGCCAGCAGCGCTCGCGGGACAGGGATAAAAACGGACCCCTACGAGCAGTACTTC
>TRBV15|TRBJ1-1|12|few|NA
CATSRGGNEAFF
TGTGCCACCAGCAGGGGGGGGAATGAAGCTTTCTTT
>TRBV7-9|TRBJ2-3|15|NA|TRBD2
CASSFGGGSTDTQYF
TGTGCCAGCAGCTTCGGCGGGGGGAGCACAGATACGCAGTATTTT
>TRBV18|TRBJ1-4|16|NA|NA
CASSPQIRGISEKLFF
TGTGCCAGCTCACCCCAAATACGGGGGATCAGTGAAAAACTGTTTTTT
>TRBV9|TRBJ1-1|13|NA|NA
CASSVGAYTEAFF
TGTGCCAGCAGCGTAGGTGCGTACACTGAAGCTTTCTTT
>TRBV7-2|TRBJ1-5|14|NA|NA
CASSLEQSNQPQHF
TGTGCCAGCAGCTTAGAACAAAGCAATCAGCCCCAGCATTTT
>TRBV7-2|TRBJ2-5|15|NA|TRBD2
CASSVGLAGRETQYF
TGTGCCAGCAGCGTAGGACTAGCGGGAAGGGAGACCCAGTACTTC
>TRBV6-6|TRBJ1-2|15|NA|NA
CASSYTLDSNYGYTF
TGTGCCAGCAGTTACACTTTGGACAGTAACTATGGCTACACCTTC
>TRBV30|TRBJ2-4|14|NA|NA
CAWTLRGMGNIQYF
TGTGCCTGGACCTTGAGGGGGATGGGGAACATTCAGTACTTC
>TRBV9|TRBJ1-2|13|NA|TRBD1
CASTRQGPYGYTF
TGTGCCAGCACCCGACAGGGGCCGTATGGCTACACCTTC
>TRBV9|TRBJ2-1|15|NA|NA
CASSVTESSYNEQFF
TGTGCCAGCAGCGTAACAGAAAGCTCCTACAATGAGCAGTTCTTC
>TRBV18|TRBJ2-7|13|NA|TRBD1
CASSRDRVYEQYF
TGTGCCAGCTCACGGGACAGGGTCTACGAGCAGTACTTC
>TRBV27|TRBJ1-6|13|NA|TRBD1
CASRLTGDSPLHF
TGTGCCAGCAGACTGACAGGGGACTCACCCCTCCACTTT